The clone carrying this TCR beta chain has ten or more counts. TCRdb analysed the reads with MiXCR anew, one entry per CDR3 protein. The sample has about 250,000 distinct CDR3 sequences, around 6.6% seen once. The data originate from a study of T cell repertoires in cytomegalovirus infection. From germline, CDR1 is KGHSH and CDR2 LQKENI. V was trimmed by 6 bases and J by 5 bases, leaving 11 bases between them. The CDR3 is made up of 13 amino acids. The receptor was derived from a human donor in good health (CMV status not recorded). Some clones in this sample may be carry-over from other donors' samples. Sequenced material: PBMCs. The chain is built from TRBV18 and TRBJ1-5; D possibly corresponds to TRBD1 (6 bases). The CDR3 sequence: CASSPGGDQPQHF. The DNA of the CDR3 is TGTGCCAGCTCCCCCGGGGGCGATCAGCCCCAGCATTTT.